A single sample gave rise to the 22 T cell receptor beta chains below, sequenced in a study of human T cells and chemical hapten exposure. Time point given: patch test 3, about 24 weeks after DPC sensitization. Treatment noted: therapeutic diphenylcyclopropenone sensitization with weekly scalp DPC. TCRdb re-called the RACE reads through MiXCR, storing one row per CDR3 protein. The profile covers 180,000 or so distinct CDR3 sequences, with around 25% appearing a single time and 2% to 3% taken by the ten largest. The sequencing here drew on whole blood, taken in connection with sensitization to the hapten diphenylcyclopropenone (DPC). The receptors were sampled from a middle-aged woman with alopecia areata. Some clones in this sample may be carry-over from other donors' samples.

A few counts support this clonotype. The CDR3 loop is CASSPYGGAGGANVLTF. The CDR3 bases are TGCGCCAGCAGCCCCTACGGGGGCGCGGGGGGGGCCAACGTCCTGACTTTC. The gene calls are TRBV5-1 and TRBJ2-6; the D gene could be TRBD1 or TRBD2 (6 bases each). V lost 4 bases and J lost 4, with 18 bases in between. Germline loops: CDR1 SGHRS, CDR2 YFSETQ. The CDR3 contains 17 residues.

The CDR3 spells CASSPRRGSVQETQYF. CDR3 coding DNA: TGTGCCAGCAGCCCAAGGAGAGGGAGTGTCCAAGAGACCCAGTACTTC. The V call is TRBV11-1, the J call TRBJ2-5; perhaps TRBD2 as D (5 bases). Germline V lookup: CDR1 SGHAT, CDR2 FQDESV (reference sequence). Deletions cut 5 bases from V and 1 base from J, with 17 bases between. The CDR3 loop spans 16 amino acids.

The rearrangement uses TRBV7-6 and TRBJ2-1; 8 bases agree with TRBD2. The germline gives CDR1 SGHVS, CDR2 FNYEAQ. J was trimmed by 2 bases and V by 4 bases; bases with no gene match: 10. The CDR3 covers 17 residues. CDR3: CASSWEPGGNPYNEQFF. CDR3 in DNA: TGTGCCAGCAGCTGGGAACCGGGAGGGAATCCCTACAATGAGCAGTTCTTC.

The CDR3 DNA reads TGCGCCAGCAGCTTGGGTGGCGAAGGGGGACGCAATGAGCAGTTCTTC. It specifies CASSLGGEGGRNEQFF. The chain carries TRBV5-1 and TRBJ2-1; perhaps TRBD1 as D (6 bases). CDR3 size: 16 residues. V was clipped by 0 bases and J by 6 bases, with 16 bases between them. Germline V gene lookup returns CDR1 SGHRS and CDR2 YFSETQ. Using reference TRBV5-1 and TRBJ2-1 for the parts outside the CDR3, the full variable domain is KAGVTQTPRYLIKTRGQQVTLSCSPISGHRSVSWYQQTPGQGLQFLFEYFSETQRNKGNFPGRFSGRQFSNSRSEMNVSTLELGDSALYLCASSLGGEGGRNEQFFGPGTRLTVL.

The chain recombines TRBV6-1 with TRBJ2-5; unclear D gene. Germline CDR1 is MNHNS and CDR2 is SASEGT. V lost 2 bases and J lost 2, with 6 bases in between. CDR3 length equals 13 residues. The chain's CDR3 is CASSERVQETQYF. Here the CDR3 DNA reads TGTGCCAGCAGTGAACGAGTTCAAGAGACCCAGTACTTC.

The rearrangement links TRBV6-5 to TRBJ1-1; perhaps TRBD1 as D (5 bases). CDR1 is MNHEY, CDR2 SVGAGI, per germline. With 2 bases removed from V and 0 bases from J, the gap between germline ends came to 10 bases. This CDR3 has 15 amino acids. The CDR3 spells CASSYAQDMNTEAFF. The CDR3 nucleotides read TGTGCCAGCAGTTACGCACAGGATATGAACACTGAAGCTTTCTTT.

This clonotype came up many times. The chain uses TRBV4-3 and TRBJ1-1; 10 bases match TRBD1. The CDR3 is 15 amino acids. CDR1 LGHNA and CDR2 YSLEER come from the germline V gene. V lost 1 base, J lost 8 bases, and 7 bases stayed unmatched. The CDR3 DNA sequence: TGCGCCAGCAGCCAAGGAGCCATGACAGGGGGCGAAGCTTTCTTT. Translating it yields CASSQGAMTGGEAFF.

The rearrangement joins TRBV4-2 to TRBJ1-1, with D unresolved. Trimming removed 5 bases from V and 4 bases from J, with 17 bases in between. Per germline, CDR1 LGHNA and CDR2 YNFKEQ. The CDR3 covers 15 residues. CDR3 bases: TGTGCCAGCAGCAGAACGCAAACAGTCCTCACTGAAGCTTTCTTT. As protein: CASSRTQTVLTEAFF.

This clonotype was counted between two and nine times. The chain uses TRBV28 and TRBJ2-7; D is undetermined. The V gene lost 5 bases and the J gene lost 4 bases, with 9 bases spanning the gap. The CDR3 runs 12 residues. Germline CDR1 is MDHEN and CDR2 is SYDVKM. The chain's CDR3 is CASSAIDYEQYF. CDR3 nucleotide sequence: TGTGCCAGCAGTGCCATAGATTACGAGCAGTACTTC.

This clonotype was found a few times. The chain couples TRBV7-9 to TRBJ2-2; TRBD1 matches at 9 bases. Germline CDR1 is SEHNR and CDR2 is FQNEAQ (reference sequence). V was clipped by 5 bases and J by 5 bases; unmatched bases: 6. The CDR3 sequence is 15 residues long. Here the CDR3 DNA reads TGTGCCAGCAGCCGAGTAGGGACAGGGACCGGGGAGCTGTTTTTT. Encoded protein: CASSRVGTGTGELFF.

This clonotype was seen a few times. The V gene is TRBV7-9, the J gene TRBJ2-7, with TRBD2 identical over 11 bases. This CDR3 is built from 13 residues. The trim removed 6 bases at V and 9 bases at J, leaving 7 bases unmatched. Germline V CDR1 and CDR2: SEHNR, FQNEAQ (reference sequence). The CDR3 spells CASSTSGGFGQYF. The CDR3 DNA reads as TGTGCCAGCAGTACTAGCGGGGGATTTGGGCAGTACTTC.

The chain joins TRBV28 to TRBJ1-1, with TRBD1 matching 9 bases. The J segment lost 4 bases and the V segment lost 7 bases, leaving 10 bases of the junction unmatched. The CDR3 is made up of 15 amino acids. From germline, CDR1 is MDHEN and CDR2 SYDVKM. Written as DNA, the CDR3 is TGTGCCAGCATCACAGGGGGCGGGGGTTTCACTGAAGCTTTCTTT. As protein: CASITGGGGFTEAFF.

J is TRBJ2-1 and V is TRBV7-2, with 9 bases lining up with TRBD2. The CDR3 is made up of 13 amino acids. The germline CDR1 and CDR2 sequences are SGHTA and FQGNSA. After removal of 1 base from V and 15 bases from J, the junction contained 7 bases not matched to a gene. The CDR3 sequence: CASSLDPSGEGFF. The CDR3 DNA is TGTGCCAGCAGCTTAGACCCTAGCGGGGAGGGGTTCTTC.

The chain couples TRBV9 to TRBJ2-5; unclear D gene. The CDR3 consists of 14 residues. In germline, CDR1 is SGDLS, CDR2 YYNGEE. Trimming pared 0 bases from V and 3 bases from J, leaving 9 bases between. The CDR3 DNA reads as TGTGCCAGCAGCGTAGGGCTAGTTAAAGAGACCCAGTACTTC. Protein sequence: CASSVGLVKETQYF.

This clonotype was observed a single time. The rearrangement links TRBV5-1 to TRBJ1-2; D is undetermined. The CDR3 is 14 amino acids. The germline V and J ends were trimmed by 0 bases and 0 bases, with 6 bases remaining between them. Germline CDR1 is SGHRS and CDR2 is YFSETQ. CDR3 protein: CASSLGVANYGYTF. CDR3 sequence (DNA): TGCGCCAGCAGCTTGGGAGTAGCTAACTATGGCTACACCTTC.

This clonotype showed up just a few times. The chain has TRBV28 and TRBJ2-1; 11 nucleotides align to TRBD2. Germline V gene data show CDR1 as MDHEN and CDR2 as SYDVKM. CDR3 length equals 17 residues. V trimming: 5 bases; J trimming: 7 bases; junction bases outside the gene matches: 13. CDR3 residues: CASSPLGTSGLTNEQFF. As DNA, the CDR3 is TGTGCCAGCAGTCCCCTAGGGACTAGCGGTCTTACGAATGAGCAGTTCTTC.

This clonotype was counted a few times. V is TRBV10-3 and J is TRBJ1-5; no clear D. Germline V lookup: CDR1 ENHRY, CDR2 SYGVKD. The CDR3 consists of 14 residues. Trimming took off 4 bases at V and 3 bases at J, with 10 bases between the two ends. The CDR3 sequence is CAISGLGDNQPQHF. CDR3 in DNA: TGTGCCATCAGTGGACTTGGAGACAATCAGCCCCAGCATTTT.

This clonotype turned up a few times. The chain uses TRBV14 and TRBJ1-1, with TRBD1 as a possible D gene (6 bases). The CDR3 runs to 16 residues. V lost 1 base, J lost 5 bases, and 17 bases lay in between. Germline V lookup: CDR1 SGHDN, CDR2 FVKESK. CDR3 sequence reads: CASSQAGAGAMTEAFF. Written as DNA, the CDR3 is TGTGCCAGCAGCCAAGCCGGTGCGGGGGCGATGACTGAAGCTTTCTTT.

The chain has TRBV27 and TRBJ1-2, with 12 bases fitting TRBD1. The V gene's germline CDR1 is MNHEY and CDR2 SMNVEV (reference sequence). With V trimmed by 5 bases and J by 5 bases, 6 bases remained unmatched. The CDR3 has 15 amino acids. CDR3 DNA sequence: TGTGCCAGCAGTCCCGGGACAGGGGGCGAGTATGGCTACACCTTC. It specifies CASSPGTGGEYGYTF.

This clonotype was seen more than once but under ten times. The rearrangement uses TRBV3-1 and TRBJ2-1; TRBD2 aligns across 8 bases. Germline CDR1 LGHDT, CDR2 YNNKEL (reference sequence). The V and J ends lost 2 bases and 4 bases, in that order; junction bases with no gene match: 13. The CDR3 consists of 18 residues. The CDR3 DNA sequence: TGTGCCAGCAGCCAAAAACTAGCGGCCATAGCGGCTTACAATGAGCAGTTCTTC. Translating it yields CASSQKLAAIAAYNEQFF.

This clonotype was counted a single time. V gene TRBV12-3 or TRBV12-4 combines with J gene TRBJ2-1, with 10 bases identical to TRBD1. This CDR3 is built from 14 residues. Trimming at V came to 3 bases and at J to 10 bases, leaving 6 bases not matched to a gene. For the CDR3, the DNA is TGTGCCAGCAGTTTTAGGGACAGGGGAAGGGAGCAGTTCTTC. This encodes CASSFRDRGREQFF.

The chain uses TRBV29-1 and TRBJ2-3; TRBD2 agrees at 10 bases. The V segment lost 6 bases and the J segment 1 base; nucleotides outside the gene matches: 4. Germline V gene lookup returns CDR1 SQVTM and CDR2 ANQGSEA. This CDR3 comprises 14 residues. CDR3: CSVSGTSGTDTQYF. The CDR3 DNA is TGCAGCGTGTCCGGGACTAGCGGCACAGATACGCAGTATTTT.